This entry concerns a single T cell receptor beta chain. V lost 5 bases to trimming and J lost 0 bases, with 11 bases between them. CDR1 is LGHNA and CDR2 is YNFKEQ in the germline V gene. The CDR3 length is 15 residues. The entry originates in a study of T-cell reconstitution after alpha-beta-depleted transplantation in children. Library preparation (for TCRbeta) was performed with unique molecular identifiers. TCRdb fed the PCR reads into MiXCR, producing one record per CDR3 protein. The sample records about 360,000 distinct CDR3 sequences, roughly 14% being singletons. The clonotype originates from a human donor who donated a stem cell graft to a child with Fanconi anemia. This sample comprised PBMCs, obtained from the stem cell graft. This chain joins TRBV4-2 and TRBJ2-1; D is perhaps TRBD1 (5 bases). The CDR3 is CASSLTADSYNEQFF. CDR3 nucleotide sequence: TGTGCCAGCAGCTTGACAGCTGACTCCTACAATGAGCAGTTCTTC.